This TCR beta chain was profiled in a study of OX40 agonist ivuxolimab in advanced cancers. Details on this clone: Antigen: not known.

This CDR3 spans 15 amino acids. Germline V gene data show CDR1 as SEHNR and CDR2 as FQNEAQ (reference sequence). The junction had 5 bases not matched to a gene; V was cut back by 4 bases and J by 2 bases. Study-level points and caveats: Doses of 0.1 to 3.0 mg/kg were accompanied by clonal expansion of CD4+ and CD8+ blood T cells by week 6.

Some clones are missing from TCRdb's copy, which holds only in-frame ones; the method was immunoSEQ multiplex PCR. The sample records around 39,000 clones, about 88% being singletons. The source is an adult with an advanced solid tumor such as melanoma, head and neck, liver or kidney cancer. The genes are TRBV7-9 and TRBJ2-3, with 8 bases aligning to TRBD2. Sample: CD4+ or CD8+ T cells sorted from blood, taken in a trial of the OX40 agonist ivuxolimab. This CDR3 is CASSSLAGDTDTQYF. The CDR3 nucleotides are TGTGCCAGCAGCTCGCTAGCGGGTGACACAGATACGCAGTATTTT.